These T cell receptor beta chains were read from a single sample in a study of CD8+CD57+ T cells in acquired aplastic anemia. TCRdb called the reads again in MiXCR, with one record for every CDR3 protein. Of approximately 95,000 distinct CDR3 sequences listed, around 62% are singletons. Sequenced sample: sorted CD4+, CD8+, or CD8+CD57+ T cells (not recorded which) from PBMCs. Receptors were obtained from a human donor with aplastic anemia. Each CDR3 is given with its conserved first and last residue.

>TRBV10-3
CAIAAGSYNSPLHF
>TRBV20-1
CSARDPGLAGTRSSYEQYF
>TRBV5-6
CASSLVWGDTQYF
>TRBV12-3/TRBV12-4
CASSHHGRGGGELFF
>TRBV7-9
CASGPGGYEQYF
>TRBV10-2
CASTTSRGTDTQYF
>TRBV29-1
CSVEGQGLEQYF
>TRBV24-1
CATSDSGQVSSYEQYF
>TRBV20-1
CSARTGVRNQPQHF
>TRBV9
CASSTTGELFF
>TRBV9
CASSAPTGGQETQYF
>TRBV15
CATSSATQGRQYF
>TRBV10-3
CAIRTGEDEKLFF
>TRBV29-1
CSVARGGEETQYF
>TRBV7-3
CASSGEGGELFF
>TRBV20-1
CSASDRGEAFF
>TRBV2
CAIDGAGPYEQYF
>TRBV29-1
CSVISLLSYEQYF